This T cell receptor (beta chain) was documented in a study of blood T cell repertoires in COVID-19. Overall study: Specimens from acute and convalescent COVID-19 originated in the United States, Italy and Spain. T cells, B-cell-depleted T cells, or PBMCs supplied cDNA or gDNA.

Some clones are missing from TCRdb's copy, which holds only in-frame ones; the method was immunoSEQ multiplex PCR. The sample gives about 300,000 clones, roughly 86% of which show up once; 1.5% to 2% is in the top ten. Trimming took 1 base from V and 1 from J, leaving 11 bases between them. The CDR3 has 16 amino acids. Germline lookup yields CDR1 SGHTA and CDR2 FQGNSA. This TCR was sampled from a woman between 45 and 65 years old with acute or convalescent COVID-19. The sample consisted of peripheral blood. The V gene is TRBV7-2, the J gene TRBJ1-5; D possibly corresponds to TRBD1 (6 bases). The CDR3 DNA follows: TGTGCCAGCAGCTTAGGGGGGGGACAAAGCAATCAGCCCCAGCATTTT. Amino acids: CASSLGGGQSNQPQHF.